The 20 T cell receptor beta chains reported below all come from one sample, sequenced in a study of early T cells in non-severe SARS-CoV-2 infection. MiXCR, applied by TCRdb to the 5' RACE reads, yields one record per CDR3 protein. The table lists some 46,000 distinct CDR3 sequences, around 6.3% of them singletons, with under 25% in the top ten. This sample comprised whole blood, obtained at baseline. The source is an adult who was a healthcare worker with PCR-confirmed SARS-CoV-2 infection or an uninfected control (not recorded which).

The rearrangement uses TRBV15 and TRBJ2-6; 8 bases match TRBD1. CDR3 size: 18 residues. Germline V gene lookup returns CDR1 LNHNV and CDR2 YYDKDF (reference sequence). The V segment lost 2 bases and the J segment 1 base; nucleotides outside the gene matches: 7. The CDR3 coding sequence is TGTGCCACCAGCAGACCACAGGGGGTAGTATCTGGGGCCAACGTCCTGACTTTC. This gives the protein CATSRPQGVVSGANVLTF.

Ten or more counts support this clonotype. V usage is TRBV12-3 or TRBV12-4 and J usage is TRBJ1-6; 9 nucleotides align to TRBD1. V gave up 5 bases and J gave up 9 bases; unmatched junction bases: 5. The CDR3 runs to 14 residues. This CDR3 is CASSPGTGFSPLHF. The CDR3 DNA sequence: TGTGCCAGCAGTCCCGGGACAGGGTTTTCACCCCTCCACTTT.

This clonotype was detected many times. This rearrangement joins TRBV29-1 to TRBJ2-7; 8 bases align to TRBD1. This CDR3 spans 14 amino acids. The ends lost 2 bases at V and 5 bases at J; junction bases unmatched: 8. Germline V gene data show CDR1 as SQVTM and CDR2 as ANQGSEA. The CDR3 sequence is CSVELRQGYNEQYF. The CDR3 DNA reads as TGCAGCGTTGAACTACGACAGGGGTACAACGAGCAGTACTTC.

This clonotype was detected many times. The chain has TRBV29-1 and TRBJ2-1, with unresolved D. Germline V CDR1 and CDR2: SQVTM, ANQGSEA. CDR3 length: 14 amino acids. Trimming cost V 4 bases and J 1 base, with 11 bases left between them. As DNA, the CDR3 is TGCAGCGTTGTCTCCACAGAATCCTACAATGAGCAGTTCTTC. Its protein is CSVVSTESYNEQFF.

This clonotype came up many times. The V and J genes are TRBV7-9 and TRBJ1-2, with D perhaps TRBD1 (5 bases). The ends were cut back, 3 bases at V and 8 bases at J, with 16 bases in the middle. Germline loops: CDR1 SEHNR, CDR2 FQNEAQ (reference sequence). The CDR3 totals 14 residues. CDR3 bases: TGTGCCAGCAGCTTCTTAGCGGGGGAATACGGCTACACCTTC. Translating it yields CASSFLAGEYGYTF.

The chain couples TRBV12-3 or TRBV12-4 to TRBJ2-1, with a tentative D call TRBD2 (5 bases). The V end was cut by 8 bases, the J end by 0 bases, with 23 bases between. This CDR3 contains 18 residues. CDR3 amino acids: CASWTGSRTESSYNEQFF. DNA of the CDR3: TGTGCCAGCTGGACGGGATCGCGGACGGAGAGCTCCTACAATGAGCAGTTCTTC.

This clonotype was detected many times. The V gene is TRBV5-1, the J gene TRBJ1-1; weak D call: TRBD1 (6 bases). The V gene's germline CDR1 is SGHRS and CDR2 YFSETQ. The V end was cut by 5 bases, the J end by 1 base, with 12 bases between. The CDR3 has 14 residues. DNA of the CDR3: TGCGCCAGCAGGATTGGACAGTCGAACACTGAAGCTTTCTTT. It encodes CASRIGQSNTEAFF.

This clonotype occurred a few times. One end of the junction is discordant with germline, which a read error may explain. V is TRBV7-7 and J is TRBJ2-3; no firm D call. In germline, CDR1 is SSHAT, CDR2 FNYEAQ (reference sequence). This CDR3 has 15 amino acids. The CDR3 coding sequence is TGTGCTAGCAGCTTAACCCGGGCACTCACAGATACGCAGTATTTT. Its protein product is CASSLTRALTDTQYF.

This clonotype was counted between two and nine times. The chain uses TRBV6-5 and TRBJ2-1; no firm D call. V dropped 6 bases and J dropped 7 bases, with 19 bases sitting between them. This CDR3 contains 15 residues. From germline, CDR1 is MNHEY and CDR2 SVGAGI. CDR3 sequence (DNA): TGTGCCAGCAGCCCCGGGCTTCTTGGGGTGAATGAGCAGTTCTTC. Translated, it gives CASSPGLLGVNEQFF.

The J gene is TRBJ2-1, the V gene TRBV9, with D possibly being TRBD2 (5 bases). Germline V lookup: CDR1 SGDLS, CDR2 YYNGEE. The CDR3 spans 15 residues. V gave up 3 bases and J gave up 0 bases, with 10 bases separating them. CDR3 nucleotide sequence: TGTGCCAGCAGCGCCCCGGGGAGCTCCTACAATGAGCAGTTCTTC. It encodes CASSAPGSSYNEQFF.

This clonotype was detected only a few times. One junction end does not reproduce the germline sequence, and a read error may be involved. The rearrangement links TRBV2 to TRBJ2-1; D ambiguous. CDR1 and CDR2 (germline): SNHLY, FYNNEI. The CDR3 sequence is 17 residues long. CDR3: CASIVPFGVHPYNEQFF. The CDR3 region has the DNA TGTGCCAGCATCGTTCCTTTCGGCGTCCACCCCTATAATGAGCAGTTCTTC.

V and J are TRBV5-1 and TRBJ1-6; D is perhaps TRBD1 (5 bases). CDR3 size: 16 residues. Germline lookup yields CDR1 SGHRS and CDR2 YFSETQ. V lost 5 bases and J lost 10, with 22 bases in between. This CDR3 reads CASSSWTGGLGSPLHF. The CDR3, as DNA: TGCGCCAGCAGTTCCTGGACGGGGGGTTTAGGGTCACCCCTCCACTTT.

This clonotype was recorded many times. This sequence joins TRBV5-1 and TRBJ2-7, with 9 nucleotides matching TRBD2. Germline lookup yields CDR1 SGHRS and CDR2 YFSETQ. There are 18 residues in the CDR3. Germline trimming cut 2 bases from V and 2 bases from J; bases unmatched to any gene: 14. Written as DNA, the CDR3 is TGCGCCAGCAGCTTTGGCCCCTCTTTAGCGGGGGCCCCCTACGAGCAGTACTTC. Its protein is CASSFGPSLAGAPYEQYF. Based on the CDR3 plus reference TRBV5-1 and TRBJ2-7, the full variable domain is KAGVTQTPRYLIKTRGQQVTLSCSPISGHRSVSWYQQTPGQGLQFLFEYFSETQRNKGNFPGRFSGRQFSNSRSEMNVSTLELGDSALYLCASSFGPSLAGAPYEQYFGPGTRLTVT.

This clonotype was found a few times. The rearrangement uses TRBV2 and TRBJ1-6; 7 bases match TRBD1. Unmatched junction bases numbered 3, after V lost 5 bases and J lost 14 bases. The CDR3 has 11 amino acids. CDR1 is SNHLY, CDR2 FYNNEI, per germline. CDR3: CASSFDRALHF. CDR3 nucleotides: TGTGCCAGCAGTTTCGACAGGGCCCTCCACTTT.

The table lists this clonotype with many counts. This chain connects TRBV28 to TRBJ1-5; TRBD1 might be the D (5 bases). The V gene lost 3 bases and the J gene lost 6 bases, with 15 bases spanning the gap. This CDR3 contains 15 residues. Looked up from germline, CDR1 is MDHEN and CDR2 is SYDVKM. CDR3 coding DNA: TGTGCCAGCAGTTTTATTATGTGGGACGCTCAGCCCCAGCATTTT. Its protein is CASSFIMWDAQPQHF.

CDR3 nucleotide sequence: TGTGCCAGCAGCGTCCATCCGACTAGCACAGATACGCAGTATTTT. Amino acids: CASSVHPTSTDTQYF. V is TRBV9 and J is TRBJ2-3, with D uncertain. The CDR3 covers 15 residues. The germline V gene encodes CDR1 SGDLS and CDR2 YYNGEE. V was cut by 2 bases and J by 0 bases, with 10 bases left in between.

In its sample, this clonotype was seen many times. The chain is built from TRBV7-3 and TRBJ2-2; D gene unclear. The CDR3 extends over 16 amino acids. The V gene lost 5 bases and the J gene lost 3 bases, with 16 bases spanning the gap. Germline loops: CDR1 SGHTA, CDR2 FQGTGA. The CDR3 bases are TGTGCCAGCAGCCCGATTAAACCCGATTACACCGGGGAGCTGTTTTTT. It codes for CASSPIKPDYTGELFF.

At least ten counts were recorded for this clonotype. The chain is built from TRBV6-1 and TRBJ1-5, with D unresolved. The CDR3 has 12 residues. V was trimmed by 10 bases and J by 1 base, leaving 8 bases between them. CDR1 is MNHNS and CDR2 is SASEGT in the germline V gene. CDR3 DNA sequence: TGTGCCACCGGGCCCAGCAATCAGCCCCAGCATTTT. It is translated as CATGPSNQPQHF.

This clonotype has ten or more counts. The chain is built from TRBV20-1 and TRBJ2-7; D might be TRBD2 (6 bases). Trimming removed 1 base from V and 0 bases from J, with 10 bases in between. Germline values: CDR1 DFQATT, CDR2 SNEGSKA (reference sequence). CDR3 length: 14 residues. DNA of the CDR3: TGCAGTGCTAGAGTAGGGACTTTCTCCTACGAGCAGTACTTC. Residues: CSARVGTFSYEQYF.

This clonotype was seen only a few times. This chain connects TRBV12-5 to TRBJ2-3; D call uncertain. This CDR3 has 14 amino acids. Germline CDR1 reads LGHNT; CDR2 reads FRNRAP. Trimming left V 1 base short and J 1 base short, with 6 bases between. The CDR3 sequence is CASGLGTGTDTQYF. In DNA form, the CDR3 reads TGTGCTAGTGGTTTGGGCACAGGCACAGATACGCAGTATTTT.